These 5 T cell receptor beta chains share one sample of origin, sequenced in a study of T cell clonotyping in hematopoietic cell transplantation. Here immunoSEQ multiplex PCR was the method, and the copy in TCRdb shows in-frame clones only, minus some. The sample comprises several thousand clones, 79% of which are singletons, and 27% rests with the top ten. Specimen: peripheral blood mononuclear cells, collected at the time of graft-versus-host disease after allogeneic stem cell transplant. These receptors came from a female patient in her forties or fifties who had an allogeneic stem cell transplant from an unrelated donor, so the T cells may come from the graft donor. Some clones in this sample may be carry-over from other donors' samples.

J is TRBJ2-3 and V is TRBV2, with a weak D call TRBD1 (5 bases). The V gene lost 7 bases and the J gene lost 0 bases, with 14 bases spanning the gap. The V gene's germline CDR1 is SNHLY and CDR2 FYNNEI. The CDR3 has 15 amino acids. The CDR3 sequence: CASMQGVSSTDTQYF. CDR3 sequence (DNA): TGTGCCAGCATGCAGGGTGTATCTAGCACAGATACGCAGTATTTT.

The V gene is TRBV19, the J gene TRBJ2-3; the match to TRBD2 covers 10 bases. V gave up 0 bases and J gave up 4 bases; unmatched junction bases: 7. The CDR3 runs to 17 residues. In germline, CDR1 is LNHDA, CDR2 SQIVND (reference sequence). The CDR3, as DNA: TGTGCCAGTAGTATAGAAGGAGCGGGGGGGCTCGCAGATACGCAGTATTTT. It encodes CASSIEGAGGLADTQYF.

CDR3 DNA: TGTGCCAGCGGGGACAGGGGGCTAAACATTCAGTACTTC. Amino acids: CASGDRGLNIQYF. The rearrangement uses TRBV27 and TRBJ2-4; 12 bases are a match to TRBD1. This CDR3 contains 13 residues. The V and J ends lost 8 bases and 6 bases, in that order; junction bases with no gene match: 2. Germline CDR1 and CDR2: MNHEY and SMNVEV (reference sequence).

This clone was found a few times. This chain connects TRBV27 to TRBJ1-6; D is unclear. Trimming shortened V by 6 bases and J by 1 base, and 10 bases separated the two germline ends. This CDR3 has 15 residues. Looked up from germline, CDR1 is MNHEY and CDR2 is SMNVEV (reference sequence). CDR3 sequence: CASRDGQSYNSPLHF. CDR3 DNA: TGTGCCAGCAGGGATGGGCAATCCTATAATTCACCCCTCCACTTT.

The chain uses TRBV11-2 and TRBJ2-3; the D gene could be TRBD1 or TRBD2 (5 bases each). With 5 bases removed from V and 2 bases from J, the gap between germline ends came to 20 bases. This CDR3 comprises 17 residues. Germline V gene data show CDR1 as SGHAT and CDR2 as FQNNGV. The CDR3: CASSPRWGRPNTDTQYF. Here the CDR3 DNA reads TGTGCCAGCAGCCCTAGGTGGGGGAGACCAAACACAGATACGCAGTATTTT.